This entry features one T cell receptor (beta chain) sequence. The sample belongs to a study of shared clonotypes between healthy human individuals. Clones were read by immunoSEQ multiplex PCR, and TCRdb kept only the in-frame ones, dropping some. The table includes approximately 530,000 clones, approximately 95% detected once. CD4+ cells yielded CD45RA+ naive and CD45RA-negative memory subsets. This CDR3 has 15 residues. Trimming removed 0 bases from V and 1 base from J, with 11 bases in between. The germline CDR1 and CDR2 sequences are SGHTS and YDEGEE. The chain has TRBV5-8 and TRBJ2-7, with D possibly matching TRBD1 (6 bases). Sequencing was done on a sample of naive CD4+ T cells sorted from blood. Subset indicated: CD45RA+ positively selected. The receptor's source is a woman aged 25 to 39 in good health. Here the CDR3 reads CASSLAGTPSYEQYF. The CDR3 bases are TGTGCCAGCAGCTTGGCCGGGACACCATCCTACGAGCAGTACTTC. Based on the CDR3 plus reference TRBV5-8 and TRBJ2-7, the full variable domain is EAGVTQSPTHLIKTRGQQATLRCSPISGHTSVYWYQQALGLGLQFLLWYDEGEERNRGNFPPRFSGRQFPNYSSELNVNALELEDSALYLCASSLAGTPSYEQYFGPGTRLTVT.